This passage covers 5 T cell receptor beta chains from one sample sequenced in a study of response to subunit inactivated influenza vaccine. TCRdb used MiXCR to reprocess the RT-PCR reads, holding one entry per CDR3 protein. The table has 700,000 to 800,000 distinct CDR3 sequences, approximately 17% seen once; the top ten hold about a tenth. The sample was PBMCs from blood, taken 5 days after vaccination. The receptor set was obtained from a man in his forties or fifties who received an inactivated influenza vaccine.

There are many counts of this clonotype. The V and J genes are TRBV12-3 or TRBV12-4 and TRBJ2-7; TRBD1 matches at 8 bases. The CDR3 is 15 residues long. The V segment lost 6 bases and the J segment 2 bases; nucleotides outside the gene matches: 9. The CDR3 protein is CASSAGGGSPYEQYF. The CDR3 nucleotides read TGTGCCAGCAGCGCAGGGGGCGGATCCCCCTACGAGCAGTACTTC.

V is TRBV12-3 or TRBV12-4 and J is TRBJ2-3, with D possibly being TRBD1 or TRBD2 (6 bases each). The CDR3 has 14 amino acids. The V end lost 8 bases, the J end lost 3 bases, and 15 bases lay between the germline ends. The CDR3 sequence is CASARGHRTDTQYF. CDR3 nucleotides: TGTGCCAGCGCCCGGGGGCATCGGACAGATACGCAGTATTTT.

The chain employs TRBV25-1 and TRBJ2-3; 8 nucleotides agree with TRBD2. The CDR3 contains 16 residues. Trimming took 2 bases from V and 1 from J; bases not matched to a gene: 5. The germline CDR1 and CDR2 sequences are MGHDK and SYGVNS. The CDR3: CASSEGQLAGTDTQYF. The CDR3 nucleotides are TGTGCCAGCAGTGAAGGGCAACTAGCGGGCACAGATACGCAGTATTTT.

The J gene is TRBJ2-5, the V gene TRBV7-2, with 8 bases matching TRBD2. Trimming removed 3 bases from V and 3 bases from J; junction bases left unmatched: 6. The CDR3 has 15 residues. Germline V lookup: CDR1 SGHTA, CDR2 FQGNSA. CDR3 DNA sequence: TGTGCCAGCAGCTTTGGACTAGCAGCAAAAGAGACCCAGTACTTC. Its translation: CASSFGLAAKETQYF.

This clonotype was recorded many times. CDR3 sequence: CASSARAQETQYF. The DNA of the CDR3 is TGTGCCAGCAGCGCCCGGGCCCAAGAGACCCAGTACTTC. The rearrangement uses TRBV7-2 and TRBJ2-5; no reliable D call. V lost 5 bases and J lost 1, with 8 bases in between. Germline CDR1 reads SGHTA; CDR2 reads FQGNSA. The CDR3 is 13 amino acids.